This T cell receptor (beta chain) emerged from a study of Ad26.COV2.S vaccination and SARS-CoV-2 variants. Regarding the study as a whole: Reportedly, after vaccination the spike-specific CD8+ and CD4+ T cell responses displayed substantial breadth. Spike-specific TCR breadth ran higher among vaccine recipients than placebo recipients. The TCR breadth and depth analyses may have produced an underestimate of total T cell responses.

This clone is a singleton in its sample. Its antigen is as yet unknown. The treatment is: about 20 received Ad26.COV2.S at low or high dose, single or two shots; a few received placebo; per-sample allocation not given. It was on day 63 after the first vaccine or placebo injection that samples were taken. An Ad26 vector that expressed Wuhan-strain SARS-CoV-2 spike constituted the vaccine. Germline V CDR1 and CDR2: SGHNT, YYREEE (reference sequence). CDR3 size: 15 residues. The J segment lost 2 bases and the V segment lost 2 bases, leaving 4 bases of the junction unmatched. Generated by immunoSEQ multiplex PCR, the TCRdb table keeps only in-frame clones and is missing some. The profile shows over 450,000 clones, 80% to 90% of them singletons.

The material was peripheral blood, obtained in a trial of Ad26.COV2.S vaccine versus placebo. The TCR sequence derives from a person between 18 and 59 years old who received the Ad26.COV2.S COVID-19 vaccine or a placebo. The chain is built from TRBV5-4 and TRBJ2-1, with TRBD2 matching over 7 bases. The chain's CDR3 is CASSLWAGAYNEQFF. DNA of the CDR3: TGTGCCAGCAGCTTATGGGCGGGAGCCTACAATGAGCAGTTCTTC.